One and the same sample provided the 7 T cell receptor beta chains below, sequenced in a study of blood T cell repertoires in COVID-19. Sequencing was performed with immunoSEQ multiplex PCR; in TCRdb, only in-frame clones are kept and a portion is missing. Among approximately 38,000 clones listed, approximately 86% were seen once. Sequencing was done on a sample of peripheral blood. The receptors shown here come from a woman between 65 and 79 years old with active COVID-19.

V and J are TRBV2 and TRBJ2-2, with D uncertain. This CDR3 contains 16 residues. Trimming took 10 bases from V and 1 from J, leaving 19 bases between them. Germline CDR1 reads SNHLY; CDR2 reads FYNNEI. CDR3 amino acids: CATQSSKARNTGELFF. The DNA for the CDR3 is TGTGCCACTCAGTCAAGTAAGGCTAGGAACACCGGGGAGCTGTTTTTT.

This rearrangement joins TRBV5-1 to TRBJ1-4; TRBD1 matches 7 bases. With V trimmed by 0 bases and J by 12 bases, 5 bases remained unmatched. The CDR3 loop spans 13 amino acids. Germline V gives CDR1 SGHRS, CDR2 YFSETQ. The CDR3 sequence is CASSLVPGQQLFF. The CDR3, as DNA: TGCGCCAGCAGCTTGGTTCCGGGACAGCAACTGTTTTTT.

Remarks on this clone: Distinct nucleotide sequences in the sample also encode this CDR3. The chain couples TRBV28 to TRBJ1-2; D gene uncertain. Trimming removed 5 bases at V and 4 bases at J, with 5 bases between. Germline loops: CDR1 MDHEN, CDR2 SYDVKM. The CDR3 runs to 11 residues. The CDR3 DNA reads TGTGCCAGCAGTCCCGGCTATGGCTACACCTTC. This gives the protein CASSPGYGYTF.

The chain links TRBV30 to TRBJ1-1, with D perhaps TRBD1 (6 bases). The CDR3 is 13 residues long. V lost 4 bases and J lost 3, with 12 bases in between. The V gene's germline CDR1 is GTSNPN and CDR2 SVGIG (reference sequence). This CDR3 is CAWTSGGYTEAFF. The CDR3 region has the DNA TGTGCCTGGACGTCTGGGGGCTACACTGAAGCTTTCTTT. Looking up the rest from reference TRBV30 and TRBJ1-1 gives the full variable domain: SQTIHQWPATLVQPVGSPLSLECTVEGTSNPNLYWYRQAAGRGLQLLFYSVGIGQISSEVPQNLSASRPQDRQFILSSKKLLLSDSGFYLCAWTSGGYTEAFFGQGTRLTVV.

The chain has TRBV3-1 (or the pseudogene TRBV3-2) and TRBJ2-3; TRBD2 might be the D (6 bases). There are 15 residues in the CDR3. The ends were cut back, 6 bases at V and 2 bases at J, with 15 bases in the middle. Germline CDR1 LGHDT, CDR2 YNNKEL (reference sequence). The CDR3 spells CASSALAGNTDTQYF. CDR3 coding DNA: TGTGCCAGCAGTGCACTTGCGGGGAACACAGATACGCAGTATTTT.

The chain is built from TRBV2 and TRBJ1-1; D might be TRBD1 (6 bases). Germline V lookup: CDR1 SNHLY, CDR2 FYNNEI. CDR3 length: 15 residues. With 5 bases removed from V and 1 base from J, the gap between germline ends came to 14 bases. CDR3 nucleotides: TGTGCCAGCAGTATTAGGGGGTACGAGAACACTGAAGCTTTCTTT. It encodes CASSIRGYENTEAFF.

J is TRBJ1-1 and V is TRBV18; 9 bases align to TRBD1. The J segment lost 5 bases and the V segment lost 3 bases, leaving 4 bases of the junction unmatched. In germline, CDR1 is KGHSH, CDR2 LQKENI. The CDR3 has 14 amino acids. The CDR3 coding sequence is TGTGCCAGCTCACCTGACAGGGGGGAAACTGAAGCTTTCTTT. Translated, it gives CASSPDRGETEAFF.